The 16 T cell receptor beta chains given below trace back to one sample, sequenced in a study of shared T cell receptors in the human thymus. Repertoires were generated with immunoSEQ multiplex PCR, while TCRdb's copy carries only in-frame clones and drops some. This repertoire shows approximately 490,000 clones, about 80% found once; its top ten account for more than 0.01%. This sample also appeared in a second study, on human thymus T cells.

Sequenced input: thymocytes. These receptors came from a boy under two years old with a congenital heart defect.

This chain uses TRBV4-3 with TRBJ2-2; 8 bases map to TRBD2. CDR1 is LGHNA and CDR2 is YSLEER in the germline V gene. CDR3 size: 16 residues. Trimming cost V 1 base and J 0 bases; bases outside gene matches: 1. In DNA, the CDR3 is TGCGCCAGCAGCCAAGTAGCGGGACCGAACACCGGGGAGCTGTTTTTT. This gives the protein CASSQVAGPNTGELFF.

The CDR3 loop is CAWSRQGRGAGNEQFF. The CDR3 coding sequence is TGTGCCTGGAGTCGTCAGGGACGGGGGGCCGGGAATGAGCAGTTCTTC. The chain has TRBV30 and TRBJ2-1; a weak D match, TRBD2 (7 bases). This CDR3 region has 16 residues. Looked up from germline, CDR1 is GTSNPN and CDR2 is SVGIG (reference sequence). With 2 bases removed from V and 7 bases from J, the gap between germline ends came to 21 bases. Drawing the rest from reference TRBV30 and TRBJ2-1, the complete variable domain is SQTIHQWPATLVQPVGSPLSLECTVEGTSNPNLYWYRQAAGRGLQLLFYSVGIGQISSEVPQNLSASRPQDRQFILSSKKLLLSDSGFYLCAWSRQGRGAGNEQFFGPGTRLTVL.

The chain couples TRBV5-1 to TRBJ2-7, with 11 bases that match TRBD2. Germline V gene lookup returns CDR1 SGHRS and CDR2 YFSETQ. Trimming took 4 bases from V and 6 from J; bases not matched to a gene: 6. The CDR3 is made up of 14 amino acids. The DNA of the CDR3 is TGCGCCAGCAGCGCCATAGCGGGAGGGGTCGAGCAGTACTTC. It specifies CASSAIAGGVEQYF.

The chain has TRBV28 and TRBJ1-3; 8 nucleotides match TRBD1. There are 15 residues in the CDR3. Germline V gene data show CDR1 as MDHEN and CDR2 as SYDVKM. With V trimmed by 5 bases and J by 8 bases, 11 bases remained unmatched. CDR3 protein: CASSPPDRALDTIYF. The DNA of the CDR3 is TGTGCCAGCAGTCCCCCGGACAGGGCCCTAGACACCATATATTTT.

V usage is TRBV19 and J usage is TRBJ1-2; TRBD1 matches at 10 bases. Germline V gives CDR1 LNHDA, CDR2 SQIVND (reference sequence). The length of the CDR3 is 17 residues. The V segment lost 6 bases and the J segment 1 base; nucleotides outside the gene matches: 11. The CDR3 protein is CASSPLDRGRLNYGYTF. DNA of the CDR3: TGTGCCAGTAGCCCCCTGGACAGGGGGAGACTTAACTATGGCTACACCTTC.

This sequence joins TRBV2 and TRBJ2-3; D may be TRBD2 (7 bases). The CDR3 loop spans 14 amino acids. Germline CDR1 is SNHLY and CDR2 is FYNNEI. Trimming took 11 bases from V and 1 from J, leaving 16 bases between them. The CDR3 sequence is CACGGPFGTDTQYF. CDR3 sequence (DNA): TGTGCCTGCGGGGGCCCCTTTGGCACAGATACGCAGTATTTT.

V is TRBV4-3 and J is TRBJ2-3; the D is unclear. CDR1 and CDR2 (germline): LGHNA, YSLEER. This CDR3 has 15 amino acids. V was clipped by 0 bases and J by 2 bases, with 9 bases between them. CDR3 amino acids: CASSQEPYTTDTQYF. CDR3 DNA: TGCGCCAGCAGCCAAGAACCCTATACCACAGATACGCAGTATTTT.

The V gene is TRBV18, the J gene TRBJ2-1; 12 positions match TRBD2. CDR3 length: 18 residues. In germline, CDR1 is KGHSH, CDR2 LQKENI. V lost 4 bases and J lost 2; bases outside the gene matches: 9. CDR3 residues: CASSRGLAGRYAYNEQFF. CDR3 nucleotides: TGTGCCAGCTCACGCGGACTAGCGGGACGTTACGCCTACAATGAGCAGTTCTTC.

V is TRBV5-1 and J is TRBJ2-1; 9 nucleotides line up with TRBD2. Germline lookup yields CDR1 SGHRS and CDR2 YFSETQ. Germline trimming cut 4 bases from V and 2 bases from J; bases unmatched to any gene: 7. This CDR3 is 16 amino acids long. CDR3 nucleotide sequence: TGCGCCAGCAGCAGGTTCGGCGGGAGGGCCTACAATGAGCAGTTCTTC. It specifies CASSRFGGRAYNEQFF. Based on the CDR3 plus reference TRBV5-1 and TRBJ2-1, the full variable domain is KAGVTQTPRYLIKTRGQQVTLSCSPISGHRSVSWYQQTPGQGLQFLFEYFSETQRNKGNFPGRFSGRQFSNSRSEMNVSTLELGDSALYLCASSRFGGRAYNEQFFGPGTRLTVL.

V gene TRBV19 combines with J gene TRBJ1-2; TRBD1 might be the D (6 bases). This CDR3 spans 16 amino acids. Germline CDR1 LNHDA, CDR2 SQIVND (reference sequence). V lost 5 bases, J lost 3 bases, and 19 bases lay in between. The CDR3: CASSSGHRPPHYGYTF. DNA for the CDR3: TGTGCCAGTAGTTCGGGACATCGTCCCCCCCACTATGGCTACACCTTC. The variable domain in full, completed from reference TRBV19 and TRBJ1-2, reads DGGITQSPKYLFRKEGQNVTLSCEQNLNHDAMYWYRQDPGQGLRLIYYSQIVNDFQKGDIAEGYSVSREKKESFPLTVTSAQKNPTAFYLCASSSGHRPPHYGYTFGSGTRLTVV.

V usage is TRBV29-1 and J usage is TRBJ1-2; a weak D match, TRBD1 (6 bases). V lost 3 bases, J lost 4 bases, and 24 bases lay in between. The CDR3 loop spans 17 amino acids. Germline V gene data show CDR1 as SQVTM and CDR2 as ANQGSEA. CDR3 nucleotides: TGCAGCGTTGATGGGGAACAGGCCTTTAGGGGGTCCTATGGCTACACCTTC. Encoded protein: CSVDGEQAFRGSYGYTF.

This clone showed up just once. The chain joins TRBV2 to TRBJ2-1; 10 bases agree with TRBD2. There are 16 residues in the CDR3. V was pared by 7 bases and J by 4 bases, with 10 bases of the junction left unmatched. Per the germline V gene, CDR1 is SNHLY and CDR2 is FYNNEI. The CDR3, as DNA: TGTGCCAGCACCCCGACTAGCGGGCGCCAATACAATGAGCAGTTCTTC. It yields the protein CASTPTSGRQYNEQFF.

In its sample, this clone was seen a few times. This chain uses TRBV29-1 with TRBJ2-3; 8 bases fit TRBD1. The CDR3 loop spans 12 amino acids. The germline gives CDR1 SQVTM, CDR2 ANQGSEA. V shed 6 bases, J shed 5 bases, and the junction held 4 bases outside the gene matches. The CDR3 nucleotides read TGCAGCGTCCAGACAGGGGTAGATACGCAGTATTTT. This encodes CSVQTGVDTQYF.

This chain joins TRBV6-1 and TRBJ1-1; 8 bases align to TRBD1. CDR3 length equals 15 residues. V lost 0 bases to trimming and J lost 4 bases; unmatched junction nucleotides: 4. Germline CDR1 MNHNS, CDR2 SASEGT. The CDR3 DNA reads TGTGCCAGCAGTGAAGCTCCAGGGGGCGTCACTGAAGCTTTCTTT. It codes for CASSEAPGGVTEAFF.

V usage is TRBV7-6 and J usage is TRBJ2-1, with 8 bases fitting TRBD2. V lost 5 bases to trimming and J lost 7 bases; unmatched junction nucleotides: 7. Germline CDR1 reads SGHVS; CDR2 reads FNYEAQ. This CDR3 region has 14 residues. For the CDR3, the DNA is TGTGCCAGCAGCCTCATAGCGGGACCGAATGAGCAGTTCTTC. Translated, it gives CASSLIAGPNEQFF.

There are a few counts of this clone. The chain uses TRBV5-6 and TRBJ1-2; D call uncertain. CDR3 size: 13 residues. The germline CDR1 and CDR2 sequences are SGHDT and YYEEEE. V dropped 0 bases and J dropped 7 bases, with 10 bases sitting between them. The CDR3 nucleotides read TGTGCCAGCAGCTTGGTAGCGGGGTCTGGCTACACCTTC. Translating it yields CASSLVAGSGYTF. Looking up the rest from reference TRBV5-6 and TRBJ1-2 gives the full variable domain: DAGVTQSPTHLIKTRGQQVTLRCSPKSGHDTVSWYQQALGQGPQFIFQYYEEEERQRGNFPDRFSGHQFPNYSSELNVNALLLGDSALYLCASSLVAGSGYTFGSGTRLTVV.